These 22 T cell receptor beta chains were sequenced from one sample in a study of T-cell reconstitution after alpha-beta-depleted transplantation in children. The TCRbeta library incorporated unique molecular identifiers. Using its own MiXCR run on the PCR reads, TCRdb lists one record per CDR3 protein. The sample includes approximately 500,000 distinct CDR3 sequences, 8% to 11% of them seen just once. The sequenced sample was PBMCs, obtained before TCRalphabeta/CD19-depleted stem cell transplant. These receptors all come from a child aged 2 to 10 with inherited bone marrow failure, due to receive a stem cell transplant.

In its sample, this clonotype was seen many times. CDR3 bases: TGTGCCAGCAGCCCCAAGCGGACAGGGATTGTCGAGCAGTACTTC. It yields the protein CASSPKRTGIVEQYF. J is TRBJ2-7 and V is TRBV11-2, with TRBD1 matching over 8 bases. The CDR3 is 15 residues long. V lost 5 bases to trimming and J lost 6 bases; unmatched junction nucleotides: 12. CDR1 SGHAT and CDR2 FQNNGV come from the germline V gene. Combining the CDR3 with reference TRBV11-2 and TRBJ2-7 gives the whole variable domain EAGVAQSPRYKIIEKRQSVAFWCNPISGHATLYWYQQILGQGPKLLIQFQNNGVVDDSQLPKDRFSAERLKGVDSTLKIQPAKLEDSAVYLCASSPKRTGIVEQYFGPGTRLTVT.

Ten or more counts support this clonotype. The rearrangement links TRBV4-2 to TRBJ1-5; D is ambiguous. The germline V gene encodes CDR1 LGHNA and CDR2 YNFKEQ. Between the trimmed V and J ends, which lost 3 bases and 0 bases, there was a span of 9 bases. The CDR3 is 15 amino acids. The CDR3 sequence is CASSQEDSSNQPQHF. The CDR3 DNA is TGTGCCAGCAGCCAGGAGGACTCTAGCAATCAGCCCCAGCATTTT.

This clonotype was counted at least ten times. The V gene is TRBV29-1, the J gene TRBJ1-1; possibly TRBD1 for D (6 bases). V lost 6 bases to trimming and J lost 5 bases, with 13 bases between them. The CDR3 sequence is 12 residues long. Germline V gives CDR1 SQVTM, CDR2 ANQGSEA. The DNA of the CDR3 is TGCAGCGTAGTTAGGGGGGGGACTGAAGCTTTCTTT. Translated, it gives CSVVRGGTEAFF.

This clonotype was found many times. The chain joins TRBV28 to TRBJ1-3; D is undetermined. Germline V CDR1 and CDR2: MDHEN, SYDVKM. V was trimmed by 3 bases and J by 2 bases, leaving 14 bases between them. This CDR3 region has 16 residues. CDR3 sequence reads: CASSFQGAGTGNTIYF. The CDR3 nucleotides read TGTGCCAGCAGTTTTCAAGGCGCGGGAACTGGAAACACCATATATTTT.

This chain links TRBV4-2 with TRBJ2-7; no firm D call. This CDR3 contains 13 residues. In germline, CDR1 is LGHNA, CDR2 YNFKEQ. With 4 bases removed from V and 6 bases from J, the gap between germline ends came to 13 bases. The CDR3 DNA reads TGTGCCAGCAGCCCCCCGTCCCTCTGCGAGCAGTACTTC. This sequence encodes CASSPPSLCEQYF.

This clonotype was seen repeatedly, ten times or more. The chain employs TRBV29-1 and TRBJ1-1; D might be TRBD1 (6 bases). Germline CDR1 and CDR2: SQVTM and ANQGSEA. The ends were cut back, 6 bases at V and 4 bases at J, with 12 bases in the middle. This CDR3 has 12 amino acids. CDR3 DNA: TGCAGCGTAAGGGGGGGCGGCACTGAAGCTTTCTTT. Translated: CSVRGGGTEAFF.

This clonotype was seen many times. J is TRBJ1-1 and V is TRBV3-1, with D maybe TRBD1 (5 bases). Germline lookup yields CDR1 LGHDT and CDR2 YNNKEL (reference sequence). The CDR3 length is 18 residues. V shed 4 bases and J shed 0 bases, with 21 bases lying between them. The CDR3 DNA reads as TGTGCCAGCAGCCCCCTCATTGAGGGGAGGCCTATGAACACTGAAGCTTTCTTT. It translates to CASSPLIEGRPMNTEAFF.

At least ten counts were recorded for this clonotype. This chain connects TRBV7-8 to TRBJ2-5; no reliable D call. The V gene's germline CDR1 is SGHVS and CDR2 FQNEAQ. V lost 2 bases and J lost 6, with 10 bases in between. The CDR3 covers 13 residues. DNA of the CDR3: TGTGCCAGCAGCTTATACCGTCGCCAGACCCAGTACTTC. Its protein product is CASSLYRRQTQYF.

The sample holds many counts of this clonotype. The chain carries TRBV12-3 or TRBV12-4 and TRBJ2-7, with 7 bases identical to TRBD1. The CDR3 contains 15 residues. The V segment lost 5 bases and the J segment 2 bases; nucleotides outside the gene matches: 9. CDR3: CASSPSGTVTYEQYF. DNA of the CDR3: TGTGCCAGCAGTCCGTCCGGGACAGTGACCTACGAGCAGTACTTC.

This clonotype came up many times. V is TRBV6-2 or TRBV6-3 and J is TRBJ2-1, with D uncertain. This CDR3 has 14 amino acids. The ends were cut back, 2 bases at V and 3 bases at J, with 8 bases in the middle. The germline V gene encodes CDR1 MNHEY and CDR2 SVGEGT. The CDR3 bases are TGTGCCAGCAGTTACCGGCTAGACTACAATGAGCAGTTCTTC. Amino acids: CASSYRLDYNEQFF.

This clonotype was seen many times. The chain uses TRBV5-1 and TRBJ2-2; D possibly corresponds to TRBD2 (5 bases). CDR1 and CDR2 (germline): SGHRS, YFSETQ. V dropped 0 bases and J dropped 5 bases, with 5 bases sitting between them. The length of the CDR3 is 13 residues. The CDR3 region is CASSLGGTGELFF. The CDR3 DNA reads TGCGCCAGCAGCTTGGGAGGGACCGGGGAGCTGTTTTTT.

Remarks on this clonotype: This may be a read error, as it is one base from a much larger clone. The chain carries TRBV9 and TRBJ2-2; either TRBD1 or TRBD2 may fit D (5 bases each). The CDR3 has 12 residues. The germline V gene encodes CDR1 SGDLS and CDR2 YYNGEE. The CDR3 loop is CARGLGFGALFF. Written as DNA, the CDR3 is TGTGCCAGGGGTTTGGGTTTCGGGGCGCTGTTTTTT.

This clonotype was found many times. V gene TRBV7-9 combines with J gene TRBJ2-7, with D possibly matching TRBD1 (5 bases). CDR1 is SEHNR, CDR2 FQNEAQ, per germline (reference sequence). This CDR3 contains 15 residues. V was cut by 0 bases and J by 0 bases, with 9 bases left in between. CDR3 loop: CASSLAGPSSYEQYF. The DNA for the CDR3 is TGTGCCAGCAGCTTAGCGGGGCCTTCCTCCTACGAGCAGTACTTC.

The sample holds one count of this clonotype. A read error may be the cause here, since a much bigger clone is one base away. V usage is TRBV9 and J usage is TRBJ2-7; the D gene is possibly TRBD1 (7 bases). From germline, CDR1 is SGDLS and CDR2 YYNGEE. The CDR3 length is 15 residues. CDR3 residues: CASSPSNIRGVEHYF. The CDR3 DNA reads TGTGCCAGCAGTCCTTCTAACATCAGGGGGGTCGAGCATTACTTC.

In its sample, this clonotype was seen many times. The chain recombines TRBV2 with TRBJ2-5; D is unresolved. Trimming took 3 bases from V and 2 from J, leaving 16 bases between them. CDR1 is SNHLY and CDR2 is FYNNEI in the germline V gene. This CDR3 contains 16 residues. CDR3 amino acids: CASSEMKGFVQETQYF. CDR3 coding DNA: TGTGCCAGCAGTGAGATGAAGGGATTCGTTCAAGAGACCCAGTACTTC.

V usage is TRBV12-3 or TRBV12-4 and J usage is TRBJ2-1; TRBD2 is a possible D gene (7 bases). CDR3 length: 15 amino acids. The V and J ends lost 4 bases and 6 bases respectively, with 16 bases between them. CDR3 region: CASSSGGLGGNEQFF. The CDR3 nucleotides read TGTGCCAGCAGTTCTGGCGGACTAGGGGGCAATGAGCAGTTCTTC.

The rearrangement uses TRBV10-3 and TRBJ1-2; possible D gene TRBD1, 6 bases. CDR3 length equals 17 residues. Germline values: CDR1 ENHRY, CDR2 SYGVKD. The ends were cut back, 8 bases at V and 2 bases at J, with 24 bases in the middle. CDR3 nucleotide sequence: TGTGCCATCTTTAACCGGACAGTTGAGAACGGCAACTATGGCTACACCTTC. This encodes CAIFNRTVENGNYGYTF.

In this sample, this clonotype turned up many times. The chain's CDR3 is CSAATGGNTEAFF. CDR3 DNA: TGCAGCGCAGCGACAGGAGGAAACACTGAAGCTTTCTTT. The chain joins TRBV29-1 to TRBJ1-1; D might be TRBD1 (6 bases). V was shortened by 7 bases and J by 2 bases, with 14 bases between the two germline ends. Germline V lookup: CDR1 SQVTM, CDR2 ANQGSEA. This CDR3 region has 13 residues.

This clonotype was seen ten or more times. This sequence joins TRBV4-1 and TRBJ2-2, with 8 positions matching TRBD1. The germline gives CDR1 MGHRA, CDR2 YSYEKL. Trimming took 7 bases from V and 2 from J; bases not matched to a gene: 9. This CDR3 has 16 residues. CDR3 bases: TGCGCCAGCAAGATGCACAGGGGGACAAACACCGGGGAGCTGTTTTTT. This sequence encodes CASKMHRGTNTGELFF.

On this clonotype: One base away lies a much larger clone, so this may be a sequencing read error. The rearrangement uses TRBV27 and TRBJ2-7; D call uncertain. Trimming took off 0 bases at V and 0 bases at J, with 15 bases between the two ends. This CDR3 comprises 17 residues. Per germline, CDR1 MNHEY and CDR2 SMNVEV (reference sequence). CDR3 sequence (DNA): TGTGCCAGCAGTTTATCCCCGATAGGATGGGACTCCTACGAGCAGTACTTC. This codes for CASSLSPIGWDSYEQYF.

Ten or more counts support this clonotype. The chain uses TRBV5-1 and TRBJ1-1; the match to TRBD1 covers 8 bases. This CDR3 is 16 amino acids long. Germline CDR1 and CDR2: SGHRS and YFSETQ. With 0 bases clipped from V and 0 bases from J, the junction kept 4 bases outside the gene matches. This CDR3 is CASSLDRGALNTEAFF. DNA of the CDR3: TGCGCCAGCAGCTTGGACAGGGGGGCCTTGAACACTGAAGCTTTCTTT.

The CDR3 is CASSTLIPRGSYNEQFF. DNA of the CDR3: TGTGCCAGTAGTACCCTTATTCCCAGGGGGTCCTACAATGAGCAGTTCTTC. The chain links TRBV19 to TRBJ2-1, with TRBD1 identical over 7 bases. V lost 4 bases and J lost 1; bases outside the gene matches: 10. CDR1 LNHDA and CDR2 SQIVND come from the germline V gene (reference sequence). CDR3 length: 17 amino acids.